This T cell receptor beta chain was recovered during a study of spatial heterogeneity in lung cancer. Study-level background: A T cell module score from matched bulk RNA-seq correlated strongly with TCR transcript counts in tumor regions.

Details on this clonotype: The antigen is not known.

Time point given: sample taken at primary tumor resection. This CDR3 spans 13 amino acids. The V end lost 1 base, the J end lost 0 bases, and 4 bases lay between the germline ends. Looked up from germline, CDR1 is SGHDT and CDR2 is YYEEEE. Each CDR3 protein is one row after TCRdb ran MiXCR on the 5' RACE reads. The sample records about 20,000 distinct CDR3 sequences, roughly 7.5% being singletons. Study outcomes and limitations: Tumoral mutation counts were tracked by counts of expanded intratumoral alpha and beta TCRs.

The rearrangement joins TRBV5-6 to TRBJ1-2; D is unresolved. The sample was lung tumor tissue, taken at surgery. The TCR comes from a male donor with early-stage non-small cell lung cancer. CDR3 nucleotides: TGTGCCAGCAGCTTGATGGCTAACTATGGCTACACCTTC. This sequence encodes CASSLMANYGYTF. Together with reference TRBV5-6 and TRBJ1-2, the CDR3 gives the full variable domain: DAGVTQSPTHLIKTRGQQVTLRCSPKSGHDTVSWYQQALGQGPQFIFQYYEEEERQRGNFPDRFSGHQFPNYSSELNVNALLLGDSALYLCASSLMANYGYTFGSGTRLTVV.